This is a list of T cell receptor beta chains from one sample in a study of T cell changes during pregnancy in multiple sclerosis. Clones were sequenced by immunoSEQ multiplex PCR, and TCRdb holds only the in-frame ones, with some missing. Among tens of thousands of clones listed, around 93% were seen once. The sample was CD4+ T cells from peripheral blood mononuclear cells, taken after pregnancy. Receptor source: a female donor in good health, enrolled as a control in a pregnancy study. CDR3s include the opening cysteine and the closing phenylalanine or tryptophan. Fields, in order: clone size, D gene, V gene, J gene, CDR3 protein, CDR3 DNA. The D gene is left open where the match is weak. Some rows have no size entry. The others give once, few or many, or a class for an expanded clone.

abundance: .
d_gene: .
v_gene: TRBV2
j_gene: TRBJ1-2
CDR3aa: CASRRTAVRGDGYTF
CDR3nt: TGTGCCAGCAGAAGGACAGCCGTCCGTGGAGATGGCTACACCTTC

abundance: once
d_gene: TRBD1
v_gene: TRBV9
j_gene: TRBJ1-1
CDR3aa: CASSVGGTGKNTEAFF
CDR3nt: TGTGCCAGCAGCGTAGGGGGGACAGGGAAGAACACTGAAGCTTTCTTT

abundance: .
d_gene: .
v_gene: TRBV7-2
j_gene: TRBJ1-5
CDR3aa: CASAEERRQPQHF
CDR3nt: TGTGCCAGCGCGGAAGAGAGGCGTCAGCCCCAGCATTTT

abundance: .
d_gene: TRBD1
v_gene: TRBV25-1
j_gene: TRBJ1-1
CDR3aa: CASSDPRQGLGAFF
CDR3nt: TGTGCCAGCAGTGACCCCCGACAGGGTCTGGGTGCTTTCTTT

abundance: .
d_gene: TRBD1
v_gene: TRBV7-2
j_gene: TRBJ2-1
CDR3aa: CASSLTGVDEQFF
CDR3nt: TGTGCCAGCAGCTTAACAGGGGTCGATGAGCAGTTCTTC

abundance: .
d_gene: TRBD1
v_gene: TRBV19
j_gene: TRBJ2-2
CDR3aa: CASSTQDRPLGELFF
CDR3nt: TGTGCCAGTAGTACCCAGGACAGGCCCCTAGGGGAGCTGTTTTTT

abundance: .
d_gene: .
v_gene: TRBV10-3
j_gene: TRBJ1-6
CDR3aa: CAISEGGNSNSPLHF
CDR3nt: TGTGCCATCAGTGAGGGGGGCAATTCGAATTCACCCCTCCACTTT

abundance: .
d_gene: TRBD1
v_gene: TRBV12-5
j_gene: TRBJ2-3
CDR3aa: CASGVRQGMQYF
CDR3nt: TGTGCTAGTGGTGTCCGACAGGGGATGCAGTATTTT

abundance: .
d_gene: .
v_gene: TRBV28
j_gene: TRBJ1-3
CDR3aa: CASRRNPGLTGNTIYF
CDR3nt: TGTGCCAGCAGGAGGAATCCAGGGTTGACTGGAAACACCATATATTTT

abundance: .
d_gene: .
v_gene: TRBV6-1
j_gene: TRBJ1-1
CDR3aa: CASSFGQRNTEAFF
CDR3nt: TGTGCCAGCAGTTTTGGACAGAGGAACACTGAAGCTTTCTTT

abundance: .
d_gene: .
v_gene: TRBV5-1
j_gene: TRBJ2-5
CDR3aa: CASALSTGRETQYF
CDR3nt: TGCGCCAGCGCACTCTCTACAGGGAGAGAGACCCAGTACTTC

abundance: .
d_gene: .
v_gene: TRBV19
j_gene: TRBJ2-7
CDR3aa: CASRQASSYEQYF
CDR3nt: TGTGCCAGTAGGCAGGCCAGCTCCTACGAGCAGTACTTC

abundance: .
d_gene: TRBD2
v_gene: TRBV7-2
j_gene: TRBJ2-3
CDR3aa: CASRDRGLEADTQYF
CDR3nt: TGTGCCAGCAGGGACCGGGGACTAGAAGCAGATACGCAGTATTTT

abundance: .
d_gene: .
v_gene: TRBV7-9
j_gene: TRBJ2-1
CDR3aa: CASSRGQTSYNEQFF
CDR3nt: TGTGCCAGCAGCCGCGGACAGACCTCCTACAATGAGCAGTTCTTC